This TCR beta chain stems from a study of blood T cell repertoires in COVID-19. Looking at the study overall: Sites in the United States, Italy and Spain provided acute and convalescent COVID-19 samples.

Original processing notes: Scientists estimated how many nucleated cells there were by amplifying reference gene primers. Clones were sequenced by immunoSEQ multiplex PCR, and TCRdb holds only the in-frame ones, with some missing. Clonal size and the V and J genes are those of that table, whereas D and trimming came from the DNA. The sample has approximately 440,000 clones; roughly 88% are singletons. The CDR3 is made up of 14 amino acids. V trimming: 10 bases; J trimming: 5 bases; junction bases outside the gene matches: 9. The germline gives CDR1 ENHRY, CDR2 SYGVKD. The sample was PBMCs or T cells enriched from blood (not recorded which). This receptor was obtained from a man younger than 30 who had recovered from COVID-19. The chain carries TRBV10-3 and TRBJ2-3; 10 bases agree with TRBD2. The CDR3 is CATTSGAWGDTQYF. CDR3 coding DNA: TGTGCCACCACTAGCGGGGCCTGGGGAGATACGCAGTATTTT.